The clone carrying this T cell receptor (beta chain) has more than one count but fewer than ten. The antigen remains unidentified. The sample belongs to a study of post-analysis software for immune sequencing data. Researchers reported that TCR beta cDNA libraries carried unique molecular identifiers. The T cell input of roughly 0.9 to 11 million gave a few hundred thousand cDNA molecules. TCRdb ran MiXCR on the PCR reads and lists one entry per CDR3 protein. The repertoire holds 550,000 to 700,000 distinct CDR3 sequences, with around 47% as singletons. Germline V gives CDR1 SGDLS, CDR2 YYNGEE. Between the trimmed V and J ends, which lost 0 bases and 10 bases, there was a span of 17 bases. This CDR3 comprises 15 residues. Whole-study results and caveats: Controls had lower frequencies than patients of roughly five TRBV segments, which included TRBV5-6, TRBV5-1 and TRBV20-1.

The chain employs TRBV9 and TRBJ2-1; D is perhaps TRBD1 or TRBD2 (5 bases each). This receptor was identified in a girl aged 10 to 17 with multiple sclerosis. Sequencing was performed on blood. The DNA for the CDR3 is TGTGCCAGCAGCGTAGTGGGTGTTAGGGGACGGGAGCAGTTCTTC. It encodes CASSVVGVRGREQFF.